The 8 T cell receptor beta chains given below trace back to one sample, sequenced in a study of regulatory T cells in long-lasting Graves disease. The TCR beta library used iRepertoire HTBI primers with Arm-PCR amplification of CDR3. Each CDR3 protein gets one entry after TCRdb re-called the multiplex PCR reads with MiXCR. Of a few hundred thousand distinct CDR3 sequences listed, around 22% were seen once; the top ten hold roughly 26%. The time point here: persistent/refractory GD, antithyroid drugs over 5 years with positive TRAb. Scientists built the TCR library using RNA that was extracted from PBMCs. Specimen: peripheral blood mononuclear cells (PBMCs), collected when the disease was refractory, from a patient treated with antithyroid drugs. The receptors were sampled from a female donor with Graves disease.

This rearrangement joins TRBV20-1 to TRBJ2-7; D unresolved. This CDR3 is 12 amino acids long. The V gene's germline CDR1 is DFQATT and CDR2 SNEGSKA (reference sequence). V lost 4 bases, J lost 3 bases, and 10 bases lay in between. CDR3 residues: CSAMKPNYEQYF. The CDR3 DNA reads TGCAGTGCTATGAAACCAAACTACGAGCAGTACTTC.

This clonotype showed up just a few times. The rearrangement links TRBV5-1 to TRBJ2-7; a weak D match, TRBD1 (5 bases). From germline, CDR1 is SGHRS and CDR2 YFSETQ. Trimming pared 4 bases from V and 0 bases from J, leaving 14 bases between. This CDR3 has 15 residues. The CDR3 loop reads CASSPDNPYSYEQYF. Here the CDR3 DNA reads TGCGCCAGCAGCCCGGACAACCCATACTCCTACGAGCAGTACTTC.

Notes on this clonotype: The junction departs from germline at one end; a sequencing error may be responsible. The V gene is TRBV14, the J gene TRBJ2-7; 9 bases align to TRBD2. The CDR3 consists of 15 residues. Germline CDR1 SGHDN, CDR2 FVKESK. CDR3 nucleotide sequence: TGCGCCAGCAGCCGTCTAGCGGGACCTTCCTACGAGCAGTACTTC. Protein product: CASSRLAGPSYEQYF.

CDR3 sequence: CASKGTPETQYF. DNA for the CDR3: TGTGCCAGCAAGGGGACCCCAGAGACCCAGTACTTC. This sequence joins TRBV6-1 and TRBJ2-5; D assignment may be TRBD1 or TRBD2 (5 bases each). There are 12 residues in the CDR3. The V gene's germline CDR1 is MNHNS and CDR2 SASEGT. Deletions cut 7 bases from V and 4 bases from J, with 10 bases between.

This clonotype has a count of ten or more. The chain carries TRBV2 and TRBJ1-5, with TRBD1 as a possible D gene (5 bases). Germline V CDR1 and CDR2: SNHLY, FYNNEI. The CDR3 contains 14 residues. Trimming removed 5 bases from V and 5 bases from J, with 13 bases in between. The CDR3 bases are TGTGCCAGCAGTAAAACGGGGGAGTATCAGCCCCAGCATTTT. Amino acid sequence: CASSKTGEYQPQHF.

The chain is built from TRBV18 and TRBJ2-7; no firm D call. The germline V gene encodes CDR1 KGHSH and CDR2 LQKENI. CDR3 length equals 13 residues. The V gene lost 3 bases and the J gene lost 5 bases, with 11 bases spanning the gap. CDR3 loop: CASSPDVGDEQYF. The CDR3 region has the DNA TGTGCCAGCTCACCGGACGTAGGCGACGAGCAGTACTTC.

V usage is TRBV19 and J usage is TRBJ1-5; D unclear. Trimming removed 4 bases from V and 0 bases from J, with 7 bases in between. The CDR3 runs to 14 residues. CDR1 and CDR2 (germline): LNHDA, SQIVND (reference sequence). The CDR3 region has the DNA TGTGCCAGTAGTAAATCCCATAGCAATCAGCCCCAGCATTTT. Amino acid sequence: CASSKSHSNQPQHF.

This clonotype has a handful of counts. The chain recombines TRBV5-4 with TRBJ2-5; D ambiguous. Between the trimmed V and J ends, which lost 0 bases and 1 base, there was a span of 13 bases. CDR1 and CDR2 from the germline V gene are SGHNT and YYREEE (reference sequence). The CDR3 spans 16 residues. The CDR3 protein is CASSLAPGGTQETQYF. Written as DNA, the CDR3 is TGTGCCAGCAGCTTGGCCCCTGGCGGAACCCAAGAGACCCAGTACTTC.